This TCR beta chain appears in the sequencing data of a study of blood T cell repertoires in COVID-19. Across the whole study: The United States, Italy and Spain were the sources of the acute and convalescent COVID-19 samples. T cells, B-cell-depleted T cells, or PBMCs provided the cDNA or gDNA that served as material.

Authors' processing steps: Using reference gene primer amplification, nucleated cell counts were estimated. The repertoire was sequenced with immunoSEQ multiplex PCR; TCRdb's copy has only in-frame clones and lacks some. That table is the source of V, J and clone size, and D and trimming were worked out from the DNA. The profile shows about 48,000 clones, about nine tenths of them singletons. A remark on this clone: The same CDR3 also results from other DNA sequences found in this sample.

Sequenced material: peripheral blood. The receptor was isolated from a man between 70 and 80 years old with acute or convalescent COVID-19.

Here the CDR3 DNA reads TGTGCCAGCAGTGAAGCCGGGGGGGGTGATCAGCCCCAGCATTTT. Protein sequence: CASSEAGGGDQPQHF. The V gene is TRBV6-1, the J gene TRBJ1-5; weak D call: TRBD1 (5 bases). This CDR3 has 15 residues. The germline V gene encodes CDR1 MNHNS and CDR2 SASEGT. The germline V and J ends were trimmed by 0 bases and 5 bases, with 11 bases remaining between them.